This entry describes one T cell receptor beta chain. Antigen: not known. The CDR3 has 17 amino acids. Germline V lookup: CDR1 SGHVS, CDR2 FQNEAQ. The V and J ends lost 4 bases and 0 bases, in that order; junction bases with no gene match: 8. These data are taken from a study of T cell responses to AZD1222 COVID-19 vaccine. Overall study findings and caveats: Most donors were white British and more were female, and clonal diversity was possibly underestimated.

TCRdb keeps only in-frame clones here, not all; method: immunoSEQ multiplex PCR. The sample lists 150,000 or so clones, about 89% occurring once. The sequenced sample was peripheral blood, obtained on day 0 of MenACWY control vaccination. The rearrangement joins TRBV7-8 to TRBJ1-5, with 8 bases fitting TRBD1. The TCR originated in an adult in good health. Written as DNA, the CDR3 is TGTGCCAGCAGCTCCGGGCAGGGGGCTTATAGCAATCAGCCCCAGCATTTT. Its translation is CASSSGQGAYSNQPQHF.